This passage covers 23 T cell receptor beta chains from one sample sequenced in a study of regulatory T cells in long-lasting Graves disease. Sample time point: newly diagnosed GD, antithyroid drugs for less than 3 months. Construction of the TCR library relied on RNA isolated from PBMCs. Libraries of TCR beta came from iRepertoire HTBI primers plus Arm-PCR of CDR3 regions. TCRdb re-analysed the multiplex PCR reads in MiXCR, keeping a single row per CDR3 protein. The sample consists of about 530,000 distinct CDR3 sequences, around 16% of them appearing once. The data also belong to a second study, concerning T cells in Graves' hyperthyroidism and ophthalmopathy.

Sequencing was performed on peripheral blood mononuclear cells (PBMCs), taken at new diagnosis, from a patient treated with antithyroid drugs. The receptors derive from a middle-aged woman with Graves disease.

The chain links TRBV10-3 to TRBJ1-2; 7 bases fit TRBD1. The CDR3 consists of 15 residues. The J segment lost 0 bases and the V segment lost 6 bases, leaving 7 bases of the junction unmatched. CDR1 and CDR2 from the germline V gene are ENHRY and SYGVKD. This chain's CDR3 is CAISGTVDANYGYTF. CDR3 DNA: TGTGCCATCAGCGGGACAGTAGACGCTAACTATGGCTACACCTTC.

Many counts were recorded for this clonotype. In DNA, the CDR3 is TGTGCCAGCAGCTCGTTTCATCGGGGAGATGAGCAGTTCTTC. Its protein product is CASSSFHRGDEQFF. The J gene is TRBJ2-1, the V gene TRBV7-3, with a possible D match to TRBD2 (5 bases). Germline V gives CDR1 SGHTA, CDR2 FQGTGA. The V gene lost 4 bases and the J gene lost 8 bases, with 15 bases spanning the gap. The CDR3 loop spans 14 amino acids. The complete variable domain, with remaining parts taken from reference TRBV7-3 and TRBJ2-1, reads GAGVSQTPSNKVTEKGKYVELRCDPISGHTALYWYRQSLGQGPEFLIYFQGTGAADDSGLPNDRFFAVRPEGSVSTLKIQRTERGDSAVYLCASSSFHRGDEQFFGPGTRLTVL.

The DNA of the CDR3 is TGTGCCAGCAATCCAGGCACGAACACCGGGGAGCTGTTTTTT. Translation gives CASNPGTNTGELFF. The chain uses TRBV6-1 and TRBJ2-2; D unresolved. Trimming left V 7 bases short and J 0 bases short, with 9 bases between. Germline V CDR1 and CDR2: MNHNS, SASEGT. This CDR3 region has 14 residues.

This clonotype was picked up many times. V is TRBV6-1 and J is TRBJ2-1; D may be TRBD2 (7 bases). The germline V gene has CDR1 MNHNS and CDR2 SASEGT. With 7 bases removed from V and 0 bases from J, the gap between germline ends came to 13 bases. This CDR3 spans 15 amino acids. The CDR3 nucleotides read TGTGCCAGCACCGTGGGGGGGCCCTCCTACAATGAGCAGTTCTTC. Protein sequence: CASTVGGPSYNEQFF.

The V call is TRBV6-1, the J call TRBJ1-6, with D tentatively TRBD1 (5 bases). V was trimmed by 8 bases and J by 6 bases, leaving 11 bases between them. In germline, CDR1 is MNHNS, CDR2 SASEGT. The length of the CDR3 is 13 residues. CDR3 DNA sequence: TGTGCCAGCCAGGGTTCTACTAATTCACCCCTCCACTTT. It encodes CASQGSTNSPLHF.

This clonotype occurred many times. The chain employs TRBV28 and TRBJ1-3; D ambiguous. Trimming left V 3 bases short and J 2 bases short, with 8 bases between. Germline V CDR1 and CDR2: MDHEN, SYDVKM. The CDR3 has 14 amino acids. The CDR3 protein is CASSFAGAGNTIYF. Here the CDR3 DNA reads TGTGCCAGCAGTTTTGCAGGAGCTGGAAACACCATATATTTT.

This clonotype was found a few times. The chain employs TRBV12-3 or TRBV12-4 and TRBJ1-2; D is uncertain. With 3 bases removed from V and 0 bases from J, the gap between germline ends came to 11 bases. This CDR3 region has 15 residues. CDR3 sequence (DNA): TGTGCCAGCAGTTTTCGGGCCCGGGCTAACTATGGCTACACCTTC. The encoded protein is CASSFRARANYGYTF.

This clonotype was counted many times. This sequence joins TRBV9 and TRBJ1-1; no clear D gene. Deletions cut 2 bases from V and 0 bases from J, with 8 bases between. CDR1 SGDLS and CDR2 YYNGEE come from the germline V gene. The CDR3 consists of 14 residues. CDR3 in amino acids: CASSVGNLNTEAFF. The CDR3 DNA is TGTGCCAGCAGCGTCGGCAATCTGAACACTGAAGCTTTCTTT. Drawing the rest from reference TRBV9 and TRBJ1-1, the complete variable domain is DSGVTQTPKHLITATGQRVTLRCSPRSGDLSVYWYQQSLDQGLQFLIQYYNGEERAKGNILERFSAQQFPDLHSELNLSSLELGDSALYFCASSVGNLNTEAFFGQGTRLTVV.

This clonotype was recorded at least ten times. The CDR3 protein is CASSSAGITGELFF. The DNA of the CDR3 is TGTGCCAGCAGCTCCGCGGGTATTACCGGGGAGCTGTTTTTT. V gene TRBV7-2 combines with J gene TRBJ2-2, with TRBD2 as a possible D gene (5 bases). The V and J ends lost 4 bases and 5 bases respectively, with 11 bases between them. Germline values: CDR1 SGHTA, CDR2 FQGNSA. The CDR3 is made up of 14 amino acids.

The chain has TRBV3-1 and TRBJ2-1; unclear D gene. Trimming removed 3 bases at V and 4 bases at J, with 7 bases between. This CDR3 region has 13 residues. Germline assignment: CDR1 LGHDT and CDR2 YNNKEL (reference sequence). CDR3 in DNA: TGTGCCAGCAGCCATCGCCGATACAATGAGCAGTTCTTC. Translation: CASSHRRYNEQFF.

This chain joins TRBV5-1 and TRBJ1-2; D is ambiguous. Per the germline V gene, CDR1 is SGHRS and CDR2 is YFSETQ. Deletions cut 1 base from V and 10 bases from J, with 14 bases between. The CDR3 has 13 residues. The CDR3, as DNA: TGCGCCAGCAGCTTGACAACAGCTATGGACTACACCTTC. Translated, it gives CASSLTTAMDYTF.

J is TRBJ1-4 and V is TRBV18; the D gene is possibly TRBD1 (6 bases). Trimming cost V 6 bases and J 0 bases, with 14 bases left between them. Germline assignment: CDR1 KGHSH and CDR2 LQKENI. This CDR3 has 16 amino acids. For the CDR3, the DNA is TGTGCCAGCTCGCTGAGGGGGGCGGCAACTAATGAAAAACTGTTTTTT. It specifies CASSLRGAATNEKLFF.

A word on this clonotype: A clone one base away is much larger, so this may be a read error. The chain uses TRBV6-1 and TRBJ2-6; TRBD1 aligns across 7 bases. The CDR3 has 15 residues. The germline CDR1 and CDR2 sequences are MNHNS and SASEGT. V lost 4 bases to trimming and J lost 0 bases; unmatched junction nucleotides: 0. CDR3 DNA sequence: TGTGCCAGCAGTGGGGACAGCTCTGGGGCCAACGTCCTGACTTTC. Translation: CASSGDSSGANVLTF.

This clonotype was observed many times. The genes are TRBV9 and TRBJ1-1; tentative D call: TRBD1 (6 bases). The ends were cut back, 4 bases at V and 11 bases at J, with 12 bases in the middle. The germline gives CDR1 SGDLS, CDR2 YYNGEE. This CDR3 has 11 residues. CDR3: CASSPGVGAFF. DNA for the CDR3: TGTGCCAGCAGCCCAGGGGTAGGGGCTTTCTTT.

This clonotype has just a few counts. The chain uses TRBV25-1 and TRBJ1-2; a possible D gene is TRBD1 (5 bases). The CDR3 consists of 16 residues. The V end was cut by 4 bases, the J end by 0 bases, with 15 bases between. Germline V gene data show CDR1 as MGHDK and CDR2 as SYGVNS. DNA for the CDR3: TGTGCCAGCAGTGCCCAAGGACAACTCGCTAACTATGGCTACACCTTC. This gives the protein CASSAQGQLANYGYTF.

This clonotype was detected many times. The chain has TRBV11-3 and TRBJ1-1; 7 positions match TRBD1. The CDR3 consists of 15 residues. With V trimmed by 5 bases and J by 0 bases, 6 bases remained unmatched. In germline, CDR1 is SGHNT, CDR2 YENEEA. The CDR3 nucleotides read TGTGCCAGCAGCCCTATACAGGGGATGAACACTGAAGCTTTCTTT. This encodes CASSPIQGMNTEAFF.

V and J are TRBV29-1 and TRBJ2-7; 7 nucleotides line up with TRBD2. Germline lookup yields CDR1 SQVTM and CDR2 ANQGSEA. This CDR3 contains 13 residues. The ends lost 7 bases at V and 6 bases at J; junction bases unmatched: 12. The CDR3 DNA reads TGCAGCGCGTCTAGCGGCGACCTCCTCGAGCAGTACTTC. It is translated as CSASSGDLLEQYF.

The V gene is TRBV6-4, the J gene TRBJ1-5; TRBD1 agrees at 9 bases. Germline CDR1 MRHNA, CDR2 SNTAGT. J lost 0 bases, V lost 10 bases, and 13 bases had no gene match. The CDR3 loop spans 17 amino acids. The chain's CDR3 is CATCFGQGFYSNQPQHF. DNA for the CDR3: TGTGCCACCTGTTTTGGACAGGGGTTTTATAGCAATCAGCCCCAGCATTTT.

This clonotype occurred a few times. In nucleotides, the CDR3 is TGTGCCACCCAAAGGCGGCGGGAGGTTAGAAATGAGCAGTTCTTC. Translated: CATQRRREVRNEQFF. The chain links TRBV19 to TRBJ2-1, with 8 bases aligning to TRBD2. The V gene end was trimmed by 10 bases and the J gene end by 7 bases; junction bases not matched to a gene: 15. The germline V gene encodes CDR1 LNHDA and CDR2 SQIVND (reference sequence). This CDR3 has 15 residues.

The table lists this clonotype with many counts. The CDR3 protein is CASSLSGTNGYTF. DNA for the CDR3: TGTGCCAGCAGTTTATCCGGGACCAATGGCTACACCTTC. V and J are TRBV27 and TRBJ1-2, with D maybe TRBD1 (5 bases). This CDR3 has 13 amino acids. Trimming left V 0 bases short and J 6 bases short, with 8 bases between. Germline CDR1 reads MNHEY; CDR2 reads SMNVEV (reference sequence).

This clonotype was seen many times. The V gene is TRBV6-1, the J gene TRBJ1-2; the match to TRBD1 covers 8 bases. The germline CDR1 and CDR2 sequences are MNHNS and SASEGT. The trim removed 7 bases at V and 3 bases at J, leaving 4 bases unmatched. The CDR3 is 13 residues long. The CDR3 DNA follows: TGTGCCAGCACCCCGGGACAGGACTATGGCTACACCTTC. Protein: CASTPGQDYGYTF.

With respect to this clonotype: This could be a read error, since a much larger clone is one nucleotide away. The V and J genes are TRBV2 and TRBJ2-3; TRBD1 is a possible D gene (6 bases). With 5 bases removed from V and 3 bases from J, the gap between germline ends came to 9 bases. Germline V gene data show CDR1 as SNHLY and CDR2 as FYNNEI. CDR3 length: 13 amino acids. CDR3 in amino acids: CASSYRDTDTQYF. CDR3 DNA sequence: TGTGCCAGCAGTTACAGGGATACAGATACGCAGTATTTT.

This clonotype was observed once. This chain connects TRBV5-1 to TRBJ2-2; D remains ambiguous. The germline CDR1 and CDR2 sequences are SGHRS and YFSETQ. The CDR3 covers 13 residues. The ends were cut back, 1 base at V and 7 bases at J, with 8 bases in the middle. CDR3 protein: CASSLPRFGELFF. The CDR3 DNA is TGCGCCAGCAGCTTGCCTCGCTTCGGGGAGCTGTTTTTT.